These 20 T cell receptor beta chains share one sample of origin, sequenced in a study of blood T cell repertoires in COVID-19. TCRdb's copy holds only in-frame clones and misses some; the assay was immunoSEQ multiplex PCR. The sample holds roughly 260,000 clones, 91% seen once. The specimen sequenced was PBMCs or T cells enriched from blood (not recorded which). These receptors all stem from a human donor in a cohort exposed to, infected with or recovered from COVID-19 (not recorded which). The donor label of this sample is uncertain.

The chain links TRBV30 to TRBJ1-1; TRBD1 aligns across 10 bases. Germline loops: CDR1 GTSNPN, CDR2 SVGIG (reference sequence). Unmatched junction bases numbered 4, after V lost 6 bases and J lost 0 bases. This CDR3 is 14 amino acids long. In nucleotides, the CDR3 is TGTGCCTGCGACAGGGGGCGGTTGAACACTGAAGCTTTCTTT. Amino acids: CACDRGRLNTEAFF.

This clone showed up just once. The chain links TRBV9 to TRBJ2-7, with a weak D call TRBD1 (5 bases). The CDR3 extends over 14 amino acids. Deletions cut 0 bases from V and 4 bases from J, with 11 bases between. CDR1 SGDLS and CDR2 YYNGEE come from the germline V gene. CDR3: CASSVEGAAYEQYF. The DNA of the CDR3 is TGTGCCAGCAGCGTAGAAGGGGCCGCATACGAGCAGTACTTC.

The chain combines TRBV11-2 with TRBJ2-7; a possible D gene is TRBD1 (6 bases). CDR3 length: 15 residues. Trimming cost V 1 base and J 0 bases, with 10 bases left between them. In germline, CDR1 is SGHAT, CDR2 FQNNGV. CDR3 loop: CASSLATGSSYEQYF. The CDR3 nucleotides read TGTGCCAGCAGCTTAGCAACAGGGAGCTCCTACGAGCAGTACTTC.

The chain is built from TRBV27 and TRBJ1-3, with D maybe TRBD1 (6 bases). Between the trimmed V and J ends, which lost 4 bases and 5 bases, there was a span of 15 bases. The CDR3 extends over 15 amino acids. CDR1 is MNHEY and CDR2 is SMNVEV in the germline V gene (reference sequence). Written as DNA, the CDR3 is TGTGCCAGCAGTTCCTCCGGGACACAAAGAAACACCATATATTTT. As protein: CASSSSGTQRNTIYF.

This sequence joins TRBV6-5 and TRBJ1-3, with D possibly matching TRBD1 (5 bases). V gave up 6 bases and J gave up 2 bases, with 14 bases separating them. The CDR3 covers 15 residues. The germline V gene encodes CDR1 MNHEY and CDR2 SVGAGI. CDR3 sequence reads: CASSLRGGTGNTIYF. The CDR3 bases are TGTGCCAGCAGCCTGCGGGGGGGGACTGGAAACACCATATATTTT.

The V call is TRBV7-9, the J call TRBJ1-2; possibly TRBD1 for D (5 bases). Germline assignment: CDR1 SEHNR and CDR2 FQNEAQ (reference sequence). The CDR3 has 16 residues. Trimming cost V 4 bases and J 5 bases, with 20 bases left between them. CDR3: CASSSPPDSQLYGYTF. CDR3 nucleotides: TGTGCCAGCAGCTCTCCCCCTGACAGCCAACTTTATGGCTACACCTTC.

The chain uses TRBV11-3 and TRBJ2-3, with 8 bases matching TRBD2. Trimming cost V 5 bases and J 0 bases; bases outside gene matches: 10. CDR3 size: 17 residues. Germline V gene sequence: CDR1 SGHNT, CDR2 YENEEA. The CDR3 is CASSPNGGELSTDTQYF. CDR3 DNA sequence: TGTGCCAGCAGCCCAAACGGGGGGGAGTTGAGCACAGATACGCAGTATTTT. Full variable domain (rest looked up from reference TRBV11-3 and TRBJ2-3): EAGVVQSPRYKIIEKKQPVAFWCNPISGHNTLYWYLQNLGQGPELLIRYENEEAVDDSQLPKDRFSAERLKGVDSTLKIQPAELGDSAVYLCASSPNGGELSTDTQYFGPGTRLTVL.

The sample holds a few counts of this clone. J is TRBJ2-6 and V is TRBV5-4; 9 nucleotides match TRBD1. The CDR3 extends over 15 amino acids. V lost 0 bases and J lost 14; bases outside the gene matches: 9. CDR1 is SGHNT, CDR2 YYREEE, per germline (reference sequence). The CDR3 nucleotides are TGTGCCAGCAGCTTGGCCGGACAGGGGCAGAACATCCTGACTTTC. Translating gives CASSLAGQGQNILTF.

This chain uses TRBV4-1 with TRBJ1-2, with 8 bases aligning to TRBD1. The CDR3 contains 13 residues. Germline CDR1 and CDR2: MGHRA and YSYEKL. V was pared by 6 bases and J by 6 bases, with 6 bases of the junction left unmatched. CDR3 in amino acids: CASSYQGADGYTF. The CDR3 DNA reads TGCGCCAGCAGTTACCAGGGGGCGGATGGCTACACCTTC.

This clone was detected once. The DNA of the CDR3 is TGCGCCAGCAGTTATGGTGGGCCGGGAGGCTACACCTTC. Its protein product is CASSYGGPGGYTF. This sequence joins TRBV5-1 and TRBJ1-2; D uncertain. Germline V lookup: CDR1 SGHRS, CDR2 YFSETQ. This CDR3 comprises 13 residues. V was pared by 5 bases and J by 8 bases, with 16 bases between.

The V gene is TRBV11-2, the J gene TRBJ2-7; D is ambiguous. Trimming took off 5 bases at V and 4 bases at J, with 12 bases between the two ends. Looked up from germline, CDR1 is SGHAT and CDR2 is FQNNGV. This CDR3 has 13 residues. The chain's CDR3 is CASSPTALYEQYF. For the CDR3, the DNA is TGTGCCAGCAGCCCCACCGCGCTGTACGAGCAGTACTTC.

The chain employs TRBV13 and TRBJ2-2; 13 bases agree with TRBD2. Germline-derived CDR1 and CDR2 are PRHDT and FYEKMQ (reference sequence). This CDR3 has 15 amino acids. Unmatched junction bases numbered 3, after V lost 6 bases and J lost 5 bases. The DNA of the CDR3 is TGTGCCAGCAGAGGACTAGCGGGAGTTACCGGGGAGCTGTTTTTT. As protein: CASRGLAGVTGELFF.

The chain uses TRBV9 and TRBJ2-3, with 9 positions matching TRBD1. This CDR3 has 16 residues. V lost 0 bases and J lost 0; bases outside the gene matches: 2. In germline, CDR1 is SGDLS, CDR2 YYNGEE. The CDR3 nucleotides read TGTGCCAGCAGCGTAGAAGGACAGGGGAGCACAGATACGCAGTATTTT. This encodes CASSVEGQGSTDTQYF.

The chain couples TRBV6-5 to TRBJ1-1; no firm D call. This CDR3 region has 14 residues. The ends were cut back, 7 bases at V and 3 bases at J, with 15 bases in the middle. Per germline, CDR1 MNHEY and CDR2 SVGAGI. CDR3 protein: CASIKREWDTEAFF. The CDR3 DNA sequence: TGTGCCAGCATAAAGAGGGAGTGGGACACTGAAGCTTTCTTT.

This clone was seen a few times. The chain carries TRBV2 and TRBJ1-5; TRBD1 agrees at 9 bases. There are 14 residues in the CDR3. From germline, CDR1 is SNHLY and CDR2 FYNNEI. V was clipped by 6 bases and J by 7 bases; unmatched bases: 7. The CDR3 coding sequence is TGTGCCAGCAGCGGGACAGGGTTCGGGCAGCCCCAGCATTTT. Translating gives CASSGTGFGQPQHF.

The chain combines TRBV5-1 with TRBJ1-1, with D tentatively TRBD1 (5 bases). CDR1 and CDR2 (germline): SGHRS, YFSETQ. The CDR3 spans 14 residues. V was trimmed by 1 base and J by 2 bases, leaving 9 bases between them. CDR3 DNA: TGCGCCAGCAGCTTGATCGACAGTAACACTGAAGCTTTCTTT. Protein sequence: CASSLIDSNTEAFF.

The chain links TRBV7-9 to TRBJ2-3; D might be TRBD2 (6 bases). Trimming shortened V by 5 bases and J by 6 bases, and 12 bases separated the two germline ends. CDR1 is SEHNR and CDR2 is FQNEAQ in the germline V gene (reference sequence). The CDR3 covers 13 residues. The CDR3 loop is CASSPGVRDTQYF. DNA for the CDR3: TGTGCCAGCAGCCCGGGGGTCCGGGATACGCAGTATTTT.

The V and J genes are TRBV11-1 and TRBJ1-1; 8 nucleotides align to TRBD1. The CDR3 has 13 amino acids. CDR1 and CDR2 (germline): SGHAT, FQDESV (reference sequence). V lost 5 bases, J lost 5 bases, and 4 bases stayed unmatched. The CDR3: CASSPTGETEAFF. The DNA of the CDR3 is TGTGCCAGCAGCCCGACAGGGGAGACTGAAGCTTTCTTT.

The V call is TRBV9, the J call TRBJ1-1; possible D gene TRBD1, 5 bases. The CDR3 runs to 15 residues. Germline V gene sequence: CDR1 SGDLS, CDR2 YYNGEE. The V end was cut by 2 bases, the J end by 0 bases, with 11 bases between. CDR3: CASSVSGRVNTEAFF. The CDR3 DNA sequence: TGTGCCAGCAGCGTGTCAGGGAGGGTGAACACTGAAGCTTTCTTT.

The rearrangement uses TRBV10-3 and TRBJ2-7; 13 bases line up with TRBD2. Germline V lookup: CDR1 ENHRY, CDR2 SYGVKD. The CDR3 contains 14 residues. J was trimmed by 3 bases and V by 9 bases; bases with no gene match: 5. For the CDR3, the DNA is TGTGCCATAAGGACTAGCGGGGGATTCTACGAGCAGTACTTC. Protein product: CAIRTSGGFYEQYF.